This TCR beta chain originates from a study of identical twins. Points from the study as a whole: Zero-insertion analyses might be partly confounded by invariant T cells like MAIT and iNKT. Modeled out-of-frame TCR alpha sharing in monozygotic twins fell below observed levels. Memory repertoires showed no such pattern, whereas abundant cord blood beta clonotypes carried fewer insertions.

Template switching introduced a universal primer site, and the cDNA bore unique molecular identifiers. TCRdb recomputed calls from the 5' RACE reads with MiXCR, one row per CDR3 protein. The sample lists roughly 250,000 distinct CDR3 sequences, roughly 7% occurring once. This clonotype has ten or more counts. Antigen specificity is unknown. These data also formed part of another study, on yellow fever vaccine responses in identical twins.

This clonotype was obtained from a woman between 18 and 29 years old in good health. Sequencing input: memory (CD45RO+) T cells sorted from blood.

CDR3 amino acids: CATSEASGTGDTQYF. The CDR3 nucleotides are TGTGCCACCAGTGAGGCTAGCGGGACTGGAGATACGCAGTATTTT. The V call is TRBV24-1, the J call TRBJ2-3; TRBD2 matches 9 bases. Germline lookup yields CDR1 KGHDR and CDR2 SFDVKD. Unmatched junction bases numbered 6, after V lost 4 bases and J lost 5 bases. This CDR3 is 15 amino acids long.